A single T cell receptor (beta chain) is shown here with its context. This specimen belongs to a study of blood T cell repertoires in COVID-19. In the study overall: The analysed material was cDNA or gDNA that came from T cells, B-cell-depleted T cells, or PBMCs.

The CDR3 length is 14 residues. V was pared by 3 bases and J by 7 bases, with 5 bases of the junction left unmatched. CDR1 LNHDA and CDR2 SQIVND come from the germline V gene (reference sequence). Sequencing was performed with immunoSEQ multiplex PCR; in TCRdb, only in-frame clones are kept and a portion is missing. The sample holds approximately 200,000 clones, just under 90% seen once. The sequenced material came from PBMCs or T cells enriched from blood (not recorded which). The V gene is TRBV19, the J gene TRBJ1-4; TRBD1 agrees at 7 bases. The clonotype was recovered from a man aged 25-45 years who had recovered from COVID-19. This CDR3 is CASSIWQGGEKLFF. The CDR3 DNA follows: TGTGCCAGTAGTATTTGGCAGGGGGGTGAAAAACTGTTTTTT.